A selection of T cell receptor beta chains follows, all from one sample in a study of tumor-infiltrating lymphocytes in primary liver carcinoma. TCRdb redid the calling of the multiplex PCR reads with MiXCR, one entry per CDR3 protein. The sample has approximately 40,000 distinct CDR3 sequences, about three quarters seen once. Sequenced input: liver tumor tissue from sampling region 2. Receptors originate from a man aged 40-50 years with primary liver carcinoma and hepatitis B virus infection. Each CDR3 is given with its conserved first and last residue. D genes are given only for firm matches. Size is omitted from some rows. Given values are once, few, many or a class for expanded clones.

d_gene: TRBD2; v_gene: TRBV11-2; j_gene: TRBJ2-1; abundance: many; CDR3aa: CASSLDRGGRAYNEQFF; CDR3nt: TGTGCCAGCAGCTTAGATCGGGGCGGGAGGGCCTACAATGAGCAGTTCTTC
d_gene: NA; v_gene: TRBV20-1; j_gene: TRBJ2-3; abundance: NA; CDR3aa: CGALLTDTQYF; CDR3nt: TGCGGTGCCCTACTCACAGATACGCAGTATTTT
d_gene: TRBD2; v_gene: TRBV12-3/TRBV12-4; j_gene: TRBJ2-5; abundance: NA; CDR3aa: CASSHSGIETQYF; CDR3nt: TGTGCCAGCAGCCATAGCGGGATAGAGACCCAGTACTTC
d_gene: NA; v_gene: TRBV11-2; j_gene: TRBJ2-7; abundance: NA; CDR3aa: CASSLGYELYF; CDR3nt: TGTGCCAGCAGCTTAGGTTACGAGCTGTACTTC
d_gene: NA; v_gene: TRBV7-8; j_gene: TRBJ2-7; abundance: NA; CDR3aa: CASNTGGDEQYF; CDR3nt: TGTGCCAGCAACACCGGGGGTGACGAGCAGTACTTC
d_gene: TRBD1; v_gene: TRBV4-3; j_gene: TRBJ2-1; abundance: NA; CDR3aa: CVSSLDRWVNEQFF; CDR3nt: TGCGTCAGCAGCCTGGACAGGTGGGTGAATGAGCAGTTCTTC
d_gene: NA; v_gene: TRBV11-3; j_gene: TRBJ2-7; abundance: NA; CDR3aa: CAGSLGVSNSEQYF; CDR3nt: TGTGCCGGCAGCTTAGGCGTCTCGAACAGTGAGCAGTACTTC
d_gene: NA; v_gene: TRBV6-1; j_gene: TRBJ1-5; abundance: NA; CDR3aa: CVSGRTGEGNQPQHF; CDR3nt: TGTGTCAGCGGTCGGACGGGCGAGGGCAATCAGCCCCAGCATTTT
d_gene: NA; v_gene: TRBV14; j_gene: TRBJ2-3; abundance: many; CDR3aa: CASPQRLLPGVTDTQYF; CDR3nt: TGTGCCAGCCCACAAAGACTACTACCCGGGGTGACAGATACGCAGTATTTT
d_gene: TRBD1; v_gene: TRBV11-1; j_gene: TRBJ2-4; abundance: NA; CDR3aa: CASSRTGPGAKNIQYF; CDR3nt: TGTGCCAGCAGCCGGACAGGCCCGGGAGCCAAAAACATTCAGTACTTC
d_gene: TRBD2; v_gene: TRBV5-1; j_gene: TRBJ2-5; abundance: NA; CDR3aa: CACSLDPAGGQETHYF; CDR3nt: TGCGCCTGCAGCTTGGACCCAGCGGGAGGGCAAGAGACCCACTACTTC
d_gene: NA; v_gene: TRBV9; j_gene: TRBJ1-2; abundance: few; CDR3aa: CASSPGLPYGYTF; CDR3nt: TGTGCCAGCAGCCCGGGACTCCCCTATGGCTACACCTTC
d_gene: NA; v_gene: TRBV5-1; j_gene: TRBJ2-1; abundance: NA; CDR3aa: CASSFLEGGYEQFF; CDR3nt: TGCGCCAGCTCTTTTCTAGAGGGAGGTTATGAGCAGTTCTTC
d_gene: TRBD2; v_gene: TRBV11-1; j_gene: TRBJ2-3; abundance: NA; CDR3aa: CASIGTSGSQTDTQYF; CDR3nt: TGTGCCAGCATTGGGACTAGCGGGAGTCAAACAGATACGCAGTATTTT
d_gene: NA; v_gene: TRBV5-1; j_gene: TRBJ2-1; abundance: NA; CDR3aa: CASSLTGVDEQFF; CDR3nt: TGCGCCAGCAGCTTAACAGGTGTCGATGAGCAGTTCTTC